Below, 19 T cell receptor beta chains from the same sample are listed, as sequenced in a study of graft-versus-host responses after intestinal transplantation. The method was immunoSEQ multiplex PCR; TCRdb's version includes in-frame clones alone and lacks a portion of them. The repertoire holds approximately 33,000 clones, 70% to 85% seen once, with around a fifth in the top ten. No cognate antigen is known for these TCRs. Sample: unstimulated CD8+ T cells sorted from spleen or lymph node cells, taken before intestinal transplant. The receptor set was obtained from a human donor who received an intestinal transplant.

The chain links TRBV28 to TRBJ2-1; perhaps TRBD2 as D (6 bases). The CDR3 spans 14 residues. Trimming took off 4 bases at V and 6 bases at J, with 13 bases between the two ends. Germline CDR1 and CDR2: MDHEN and SYDVKM. For the CDR3, the DNA is TGTGCCAGCAGTTCGGGACTCCAAATCAATGAGCAGTTCTTC. Translation: CASSSGLQINEQFF.

This clone appeared a single time. The chain recombines TRBV9 with TRBJ2-1; 7 nucleotides align to TRBD2. The CDR3 is made up of 15 amino acids. V lost 2 bases to trimming and J lost 2 bases; unmatched junction nucleotides: 4. Germline V gene data show CDR1 as SGDLS and CDR2 as YYNGEE. CDR3 sequence: CASSVAGVTYNEQFF. The DNA for the CDR3 is TGTGCCAGCAGCGTGGCGGGAGTGACCTACAATGAGCAGTTCTTC. Filled out from reference TRBV9 and TRBJ2-1, the complete variable domain reads DSGVTQTPKHLITATGQRVTLRCSPRSGDLSVYWYQQSLDQGLQFLIQYYNGEERAKGNILERFSAQQFPDLHSELNLSSLELGDSALYFCASSVAGVTYNEQFFGPGTRLTVL.

The V and J genes are TRBV27 and TRBJ2-7; 8 nucleotides match TRBD2. CDR3 length: 14 amino acids. The V gene's germline CDR1 is MNHEY and CDR2 SMNVEV (reference sequence). V was clipped by 4 bases and J by 2 bases; unmatched bases: 4. CDR3 sequence (DNA): TGTGCCAGCAGTTCGGGACTAGAAGCCTACGAGCAGTACTTC. It encodes CASSSGLEAYEQYF.

V is TRBV6-5 and J is TRBJ1-1, with 11 bases lining up with TRBD1. This CDR3 has 14 residues. Germline lookup yields CDR1 MNHEY and CDR2 SVGAGI. V shed 6 bases and J 7 bases; nucleotides not matched to a gene: 7. The CDR3 here is CASRGTGGMNEAFF. CDR3 nucleotides: TGTGCCAGCAGGGGGACAGGGGGTATGAATGAAGCTTTCTTT.

The chain has TRBV6-1 and TRBJ1-5; D is uncertain. The CDR3 is made up of 15 amino acids. V was trimmed by 3 bases and J by 2 bases, leaving 11 bases between them. Looked up from germline, CDR1 is MNHNS and CDR2 is SASEGT. For the CDR3, the DNA is TGTGCCAGCAGTGAGGCGGGTATGGGCAATCAGCCCCAGCATTTT. It specifies CASSEAGMGNQPQHF.

The chain has TRBV27 and TRBJ1-4; 8 bases map to TRBD1. The CDR3 spans 14 residues. V was clipped by 4 bases and J by 8 bases; unmatched bases: 6. From germline, CDR1 is MNHEY and CDR2 SMNVEV (reference sequence). The CDR3 region is CASSSDRVVEKLFF. The CDR3 coding sequence is TGTGCCAGCAGTTCGGACAGGGTGGTCGAAAAACTGTTTTTT.

The gene calls are TRBV5-1 and TRBJ2-5, with 11 bases lining up with TRBD1. The CDR3 has 17 amino acids. Germline-derived CDR1 and CDR2 are SGHRS and YFSETQ. The V and J ends lost 1 base and 5 bases, in that order; junction bases with no gene match: 10. CDR3 nucleotides: TGCGCCAGCAGCTTGCCAGTCAGGACAGGGGGCAGGGAGACCCAGTACTTC. Amino acids: CASSLPVRTGGRETQYF.

The rearrangement uses TRBV5-1 and TRBJ2-1, with a possible D match to TRBD1 (5 bases). Per the germline V gene, CDR1 is SGHRS and CDR2 is YFSETQ. The V gene lost 4 bases and the J gene lost 3 bases, with 11 bases spanning the gap. This CDR3 has 14 residues. In DNA, the CDR3 is TGCGCCAGCAGCATGGGGCAGGGCTACAATGAGCAGTTCTTC. Amino acids: CASSMGQGYNEQFF.

This clone has at least ten counts. The chain has TRBV28 and TRBJ1-2, with 10 bases that match TRBD1. Germline V gene data show CDR1 as MDHEN and CDR2 as SYDVKM. The CDR3 sequence is 15 residues long. After removal of 2 bases from V and 3 bases from J, the junction contained 3 bases not matched to a gene. For the CDR3, the DNA is TGTGCCAGCAGTTTAGGGGGACAGGGGTACTATGGCTACACCTTC. Translated, it gives CASSLGGQGYYGYTF.

This clone is medium-sized within its sample. The V call is TRBV4-1, the J call TRBJ2-3; 10 bases match TRBD2. Germline CDR1 and CDR2: MGHRA and YSYEKL. The junction had 10 bases not matched to a gene; V was cut back by 6 bases and J by 1 base. The CDR3 contains 17 residues. The CDR3: CASSSIVAGGGTDTQYF. The DNA of the CDR3 is TGCGCCAGCAGTTCGATTGTAGCGGGGGGAGGCACAGATACGCAGTATTTT.

CDR3 in DNA: TGTGCCAGCGGCCTCATGCAGGGGGCACCAGATACGCAGTATTTT. Translation gives CASGLMQGAPDTQYF. The V and J genes are TRBV6-5 and TRBJ2-3; 8 nucleotides agree with TRBD1. This CDR3 has 15 residues. In germline, CDR1 is MNHEY, CDR2 SVGAGI. The trim removed 8 bases at V and 4 bases at J, leaving 11 bases unmatched.

This clone was found a few times. The chain is built from TRBV6-1 and TRBJ2-5; D ambiguous. The germline CDR1 and CDR2 sequences are MNHNS and SASEGT. The CDR3 sequence is 11 residues long. Trimming removed 2 bases at V and 4 bases at J, with 2 bases between. The CDR3 protein is CASSERETQYF. The CDR3, as DNA: TGTGCCAGCAGTGAACGAGAGACCCAGTACTTC.

J is TRBJ1-3 and V is TRBV28, with D hard to call. V shed 7 bases and J shed 0 bases, with 13 bases lying between them. Germline CDR1 and CDR2: MDHEN and SYDVKM. This CDR3 spans 15 amino acids. CDR3 sequence: CASTTPPFSGNTIYF. CDR3 sequence (DNA): TGTGCCAGCACTACTCCCCCGTTCTCTGGAAACACCATATATTTT.

J is TRBJ1-1 and V is TRBV5-6; D might be TRBD1 (5 bases). Germline CDR1 reads SGHDT; CDR2 reads YYEEEE. The CDR3 runs to 15 residues. Trimming cost V 2 bases and J 0 bases, with 11 bases left between them. CDR3 residues: CASSFPRVMNTEAFF. CDR3 coding DNA: TGTGCCAGCAGCTTCCCCAGGGTGATGAACACTGAAGCTTTCTTT.

The chain employs TRBV6-6 and TRBJ2-7, with D tentatively TRBD2 (5 bases). CDR1 and CDR2 (germline): MNHNY, SVGAGI (reference sequence). The CDR3 has 14 amino acids. Trimming left V 2 bases short and J 0 bases short, with 8 bases between. CDR3 coding DNA: TGTGCCAGCAGTTACATGGGGAGCTCCTACGAGCAGTACTTC. Translated: CASSYMGSSYEQYF.

The chain joins TRBV6-1 to TRBJ2-5, with 7 bases that match TRBD2. The CDR3 runs to 12 residues. V was clipped by 3 bases and J by 5 bases; unmatched bases: 0. The germline gives CDR1 MNHNS, CDR2 SASEGT. The CDR3 DNA is TGTGCCAGCAGTGACGGGGGGGAGACCCAGTACTTC. This encodes CASSDGGETQYF.

J is TRBJ1-4 and V is TRBV7-9; 9 bases are shared with TRBD1. The germline V gene has CDR1 SEHNR and CDR2 FQNEAQ (reference sequence). This CDR3 comprises 16 residues. Trimming at V came to 0 bases and at J to 7 bases, leaving 6 bases not matched to a gene. The CDR3 region has the DNA TGTGCCAGCAGCTTAGCCGGACAGGGGATGGGTGAAAAACTGTTTTTT. Translating it yields CASSLAGQGMGEKLFF.

This clone was recorded a few times. The chain combines TRBV6-1 with TRBJ1-6, with TRBD1 identical over 9 bases. Germline CDR1 reads MNHNS; CDR2 reads SASEGT. The junction had 7 bases not matched to a gene; V was cut back by 7 bases and J by 9 bases. This CDR3 spans 14 amino acids. CDR3 residues: CASKLQGAGSPLHF. The CDR3, as DNA: TGTGCCAGCAAACTACAGGGGGCCGGTTCACCCCTCCACTTT.

The chain carries TRBV27 and TRBJ2-2, with 7 bases aligning to TRBD2. This CDR3 comprises 11 residues. After removal of 3 bases from V and 15 bases from J, the junction contained 4 bases not matched to a gene. Per the germline V gene, CDR1 is MNHEY and CDR2 is SMNVEV (reference sequence). In DNA form, the CDR3 reads TGTGCCAGCAGTTTGGGGGGGAAGTTGTTTTTT. This translates into CASSLGGKLFF.